These 21 T cell receptor beta chains came from one sample sequenced in a study of T-cell memory formation after mild COVID-19. From the 5' RACE reads, TCRdb called clonotypes with MiXCR, one entry per CDR3 protein. The sample yields some 290,000 distinct CDR3 sequences, 15% to 20% seen once. The specimen sequenced was PBMCs or a T cell subset sorted from them (not recorded which). The receptors were gathered from a man aged 18 to 29 who had mild COVID-19 (a few samples of this study predate the infection). Cell type and time point are not known.

This clonotype was picked up many times. CDR3 residues: CASSFRGNTEAFF. DNA of the CDR3: TGTGCCAGCAGCTTTCGGGGGAACACTGAAGCTTTCTTT. The chain uses TRBV7-2 and TRBJ1-1; D not resolved. V was shortened by 3 bases and J by 1 base, with 6 bases between the two germline ends. CDR1 and CDR2 from the germline V gene are SGHTA and FQGNSA. This CDR3 has 13 amino acids.

V gene TRBV7-8 combines with J gene TRBJ2-2; 7 bases are shared with TRBD1. Germline V CDR1 and CDR2: SGHVS, FQNEAQ. J gave up 5 bases and V 1 base, and 4 bases lay outside the gene matches. This CDR3 has 15 residues. The DNA of the CDR3 is TGTGCCAGCAGCTTAGTAGGGGGCTATACCGGGGAGCTGTTTTTT. Translated: CASSLVGGYTGELFF.

The chain uses TRBV11-2 and TRBJ2-5, with TRBD2 matching over 8 bases. Germline V CDR1 and CDR2: SGHAT, FQNNGV. This CDR3 is 15 amino acids long. V lost 4 bases and J lost 4; bases outside the gene matches: 8. The CDR3 is CASSSAGAGGETQYF. The CDR3 nucleotides are TGTGCCAGCAGCTCCGCCGGGGCGGGGGGAGAGACCCAGTACTTC.

This clonotype was seen a handful of times. The V call is TRBV7-6, the J call TRBJ1-6, with D uncertain. CDR1 SGHVS and CDR2 FNYEAQ come from the germline V gene. Trimming took off 1 base at V and 14 bases at J, with 12 bases between the two ends. The CDR3 is 13 amino acids. The CDR3 sequence: CASSLEVVGSLHF. The CDR3 region has the DNA TGTGCCAGCAGCTTAGAGGTCGTTGGATCCCTCCACTTT.

This clonotype occurred a few times. The chain employs TRBV5-1 and TRBJ2-1; D is perhaps TRBD2 (6 bases). The CDR3 totals 12 residues. V was shortened by 0 bases and J by 9 bases, with 7 bases between the two germline ends. Germline assignment: CDR1 SGHRS and CDR2 YFSETQ. The CDR3 nucleotides are TGCGCCAGCAGCTTGGCCGGGAGTGAGCAGTTCTTC. This codes for CASSLAGSEQFF. Looking up the rest from reference TRBV5-1 and TRBJ2-1 gives the full variable domain: KAGVTQTPRYLIKTRGQQVTLSCSPISGHRSVSWYQQTPGQGLQFLFEYFSETQRNKGNFPGRFSGRQFSNSRSEMNVSTLELGDSALYLCASSLAGSEQFFGPGTRLTVL.

The chain joins TRBV4-1 to TRBJ1-5; tentatively, D is TRBD1 (5 bases). Germline-derived CDR1 and CDR2 are MGHRA and YSYEKL. The CDR3 extends over 13 amino acids. The germline V and J ends were trimmed by 4 bases and 5 bases, with 9 bases remaining between them. CDR3 region: CASSRSGDQPQHF. The CDR3 DNA reads as TGCGCCAGCAGCCGGTCGGGGGATCAGCCCCAGCATTTT.

This clonotype has only a few counts. The rearrangement uses TRBV24-1 and TRBJ2-1; 9 nucleotides align to TRBD2. The junction had 9 bases not matched to a gene; V was cut back by 4 bases and J by 0 bases. This CDR3 is built from 18 residues. CDR1 KGHDR and CDR2 SFDVKD come from the germline V gene. CDR3 in amino acids: CATSESAGGSLSYNEQFF. The CDR3 DNA follows: TGTGCCACCAGTGAATCAGCGGGGGGTTCTCTCTCCTACAATGAGCAGTTCTTC.

The V and J genes are TRBV4-3 and TRBJ1-2, with D uncertain. Deletions cut 2 bases from V and 9 bases from J, with 10 bases between. Germline values: CDR1 LGHNA, CDR2 YSLEER. This CDR3 has 12 residues. The CDR3 loop is CASSQHSGSYTF. Here the CDR3 DNA reads TGCGCCAGCAGCCAACATAGCGGGAGCTACACCTTC.

This clonotype was picked up many times. This rearrangement joins TRBV5-6 to TRBJ2-7, with D possibly TRBD2 on 5 matching bases. V was trimmed by 2 bases and J by 6 bases, leaving 6 bases between them. This CDR3 comprises 11 residues. In germline, CDR1 is SGHDT, CDR2 YYEEEE. CDR3 region: CASSLLGEQYF. The CDR3 region has the DNA TGTGCCAGCAGCTTACTAGGCGAGCAGTACTTC.

V and J are TRBV3-1 and TRBJ2-3; no definite D call. Germline V gives CDR1 LGHDT, CDR2 YNNKEL (reference sequence). Trimming cost V 2 bases and J 3 bases, with 3 bases left between them. CDR3 length equals 12 residues. The CDR3 DNA follows: TGTGCCAGCAGCCAAAGGACAGATACGCAGTATTTT. Translated, it gives CASSQRTDTQYF.

The chain carries TRBV18 and TRBJ1-1, with 8 positions matching TRBD1. The ends lost 3 bases at V and 1 base at J; junction bases unmatched: 7. This CDR3 is 16 amino acids long. The germline CDR1 and CDR2 sequences are KGHSH and LQKENI. This CDR3 reads CASSPKTGDGNTEAFF. The CDR3, as DNA: TGTGCCAGCTCACCTAAGACAGGGGATGGGAACACTGAAGCTTTCTTT.

The DNA for the CDR3 is TGCGCCAGCAGCCAAGACCCTGGGGCTGAGGGTCAGCCCCAGCATTTT. Translated: CASSQDPGAEGQPQHF. V usage is TRBV4-3 and J usage is TRBJ1-5, with D perhaps TRBD1 (5 bases). This CDR3 is built from 16 residues. V lost 0 bases, J lost 6 bases, and 15 bases lay in between. CDR1 and CDR2 from the germline V gene are LGHNA and YSLEER.

The chain joins TRBV7-6 to TRBJ1-1, with D uncertain. Germline V gene data show CDR1 as SGHVS and CDR2 as FNYEAQ. This CDR3 is 16 amino acids long. V lost 2 bases to trimming and J lost 0 bases, with 13 bases between them. Here the CDR3 reads CASSLQFGAMNTEAFF. CDR3 DNA sequence: TGTGCCAGCAGCTTACAGTTCGGCGCTATGAACACTGAAGCTTTCTTT.

The genes are TRBV7-9 and TRBJ2-6; D gene unclear. The V end was cut by 1 base, the J end by 0 bases, with 10 bases between. The CDR3 sequence is 17 residues long. Germline CDR1 reads SEHNR; CDR2 reads FQNEAQ (reference sequence). The CDR3 bases are TGTGCCAGCAGCTTAGGGATCATATCCTCTGGGGCCAACGTCCTGACTTTC. As protein: CASSLGIISSGANVLTF.

The chain has TRBV4-2 and TRBJ1-3; 8 bases agree with TRBD1. This CDR3 is 16 amino acids long. V was clipped by 4 bases and J by 0 bases; unmatched bases: 5. From germline, CDR1 is LGHNA and CDR2 YNFKEQ. The chain's CDR3 is CASSRTGGSSGNTIYF. Written as DNA, the CDR3 is TGTGCCAGCAGCCGCACAGGGGGTAGCTCTGGAAACACCATATATTTT.

This clonotype was observed a handful of times. The chain couples TRBV6-2 or TRBV6-3 to TRBJ2-7; weak D call: TRBD2 (5 bases). The CDR3 is made up of 13 amino acids. The V gene lost 10 bases and the J gene lost 2 bases, with 15 bases spanning the gap. Germline-derived CDR1 and CDR2 are MNHEY and SVGEGT. The CDR3 nucleotides read TGTGCCACCACTAGAGACTTTGCCTACGAGCAGTACTTC. Translating it yields CATTRDFAYEQYF.

This clonotype was picked up a small number of times. The gene calls are TRBV5-1 and TRBJ2-1; D unclear. In germline, CDR1 is SGHRS, CDR2 YFSETQ. Trimming left V 2 bases short and J 5 bases short, with 14 bases between. This CDR3 has 15 residues. CDR3 in amino acids: CASSFLPSADNEQFF. The CDR3 DNA follows: TGCGCCAGCAGCTTTCTTCCCAGCGCCGACAATGAGCAGTTCTTC.

The chain links TRBV12-3 or TRBV12-4 to TRBJ2-5, with 9 bases matching TRBD1. This CDR3 has 14 amino acids. The V and J ends lost 5 bases and 4 bases, in that order; junction bases with no gene match: 5. CDR3 sequence (DNA): TGTGCCAGCAGTGGTACAGGGGGCCGAGAGACCCAGTACTTC. Its protein product is CASSGTGGRETQYF.

The chain links TRBV5-1 to TRBJ2-3; unclear D gene. This CDR3 is 14 amino acids long. V was trimmed by 4 bases and J by 3 bases, leaving 12 bases between them. Per the germline V gene, CDR1 is SGHRS and CDR2 is YFSETQ. The DNA of the CDR3 is TGCGCCAGCAGCCCCGGTTACCGAACAGATACGCAGTATTTT. Translating it yields CASSPGYRTDTQYF.

Concerning this clonotype itself: An end of the junction does not agree with germline; a read error may underlie this. The rearrangement uses TRBV9 and TRBJ2-3; possibly TRBD2 for D (5 bases). Germline loops: CDR1 SGDLS, CDR2 YYNGEE. There are 15 residues in the CDR3. In DNA form, the CDR3 reads TGTGCCAGCAGCGTAGGTTTTGGAGGCCCAGATGCGCAGTATTTT. As protein: CASSVGFGGPDAQYF.

The CDR3 protein is CASSLGRLYTDTQYF. CDR3 nucleotide sequence: TGTGCCAGCAGCTTAGGCCGTCTCTACACAGATACGCAGTATTTT. This sequence joins TRBV7-8 and TRBJ2-3; no clear D gene. Germline V gene data show CDR1 as SGHVS and CDR2 as FQNEAQ. This CDR3 spans 15 amino acids. Trimming removed 1 base from V and 2 bases from J, with 10 bases in between.